This passage covers 3 T cell receptor beta chains from one sample sequenced in a study of OX40 agonist ivuxolimab in advanced cancers. Clones were read by immunoSEQ multiplex PCR, and TCRdb kept only the in-frame ones, dropping some. This sample has fewer than 70,000 clones, with roughly 80% found just once. This specimen consisted of CD4+ or CD8+ T cells sorted from blood, obtained in a trial of the OX40 agonist ivuxolimab. The receptors were sampled from an adult with an advanced solid tumor such as melanoma, head and neck, liver or kidney cancer.

The CDR3 loop reads CASSPPSGSGYTF. The DNA for the CDR3 is TGTGCCAGCTCACCACCTTCGGGGTCTGGCTACACCTTC. The V gene is TRBV18, the J gene TRBJ1-2, with D hard to call. V was clipped by 0 bases and J by 7 bases, with 9 bases between them. Germline assignment: CDR1 KGHSH and CDR2 LQKENI. CDR3 length: 13 amino acids.

This chain links TRBV28 with TRBJ1-2; D is perhaps TRBD1 (6 bases). Looked up from germline, CDR1 is MDHEN and CDR2 is SYDVKM. This CDR3 has 16 amino acids. V was cut by 4 bases and J by 2 bases, with 17 bases left in between. The CDR3 here is CASSSPLWTANYGYTF. The CDR3 nucleotides read TGTGCCAGCAGTTCCCCCCTCTGGACAGCGAACTATGGCTACACCTTC.

The V gene is TRBV6-1, the J gene TRBJ2-3; the D gene is possibly TRBD2 (5 bases). V lost 1 base and J lost 2, with 13 bases in between. The germline gives CDR1 MNHNS, CDR2 SASEGT. This CDR3 spans 16 amino acids. The CDR3 coding sequence is TGTGCCAGCAGTGAAGGGACTTCCCGCAACACAGATACGCAGTATTTT. Protein product: CASSEGTSRNTDTQYF.